This T cell receptor (beta chain) was recovered during a study of identical twins. General study findings and limits: Weaker excess twin sharing was observed in beta out-of-frame sequences. Monozygotic twin pairs showed more out-of-frame TCR alpha sharing than models estimated. Partial confounding of zero-insertion analyses by invariant MAIT and iNKT cells was possible. Carriage of fewer insertions was seen in abundant cord blood beta clonotypes, whereas memory repertoires showed none.

Comment on this clonotype: What it binds is unknown.

TCRdb redid the calling of the 5' RACE reads with MiXCR, one entry per CDR3 protein. The repertoire has approximately 550,000 distinct CDR3 sequences, 20% to 25% of them found once; the top ten carry 0.48%. Germline V lookup: CDR1 ENHRY, CDR2 SYGVKD. The CDR3 totals 18 residues. V was pared by 4 bases and J by 0 bases, with 21 bases between. A further study also used this sample, focusing on yellow fever vaccine responses in identical twins.

This receptor was taken from a woman between 18 and 29 years old in good health. Source material: CD4+ T cells sorted from blood. The chain combines TRBV10-3 with TRBJ1-1, with D unresolved. The CDR3 protein is CAISVAQLVWSMNTEAFF. The CDR3 DNA sequence: TGTGCCATCAGTGTAGCTCAGCTCGTATGGTCCATGAACACTGAAGCTTTCTTT.